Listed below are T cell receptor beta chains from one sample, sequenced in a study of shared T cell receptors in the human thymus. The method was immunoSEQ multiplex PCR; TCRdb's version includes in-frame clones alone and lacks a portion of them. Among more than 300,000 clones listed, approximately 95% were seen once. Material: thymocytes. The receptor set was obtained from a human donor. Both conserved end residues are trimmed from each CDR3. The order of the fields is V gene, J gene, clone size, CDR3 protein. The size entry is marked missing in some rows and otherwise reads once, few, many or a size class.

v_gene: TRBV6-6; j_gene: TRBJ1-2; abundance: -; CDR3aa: ASSSHPTGNYGYT
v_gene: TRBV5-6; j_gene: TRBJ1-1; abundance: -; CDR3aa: ASLDRGDTEAF
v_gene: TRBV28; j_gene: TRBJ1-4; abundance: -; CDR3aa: GSLQGTYATNEKLF
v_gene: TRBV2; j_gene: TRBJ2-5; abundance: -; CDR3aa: ASRLGTGGGETQY
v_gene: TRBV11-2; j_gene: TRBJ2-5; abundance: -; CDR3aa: ASSLRLEETQY
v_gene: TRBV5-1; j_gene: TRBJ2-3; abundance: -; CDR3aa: ASSLVGSVGDTQY
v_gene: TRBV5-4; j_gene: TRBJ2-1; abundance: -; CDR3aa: ASSLKARGGYYNEQF
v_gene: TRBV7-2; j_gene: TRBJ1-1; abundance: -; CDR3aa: ASSPSGLKTDTEAF
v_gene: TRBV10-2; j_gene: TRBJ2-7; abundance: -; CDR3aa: ASSESGCPKDLYEQY
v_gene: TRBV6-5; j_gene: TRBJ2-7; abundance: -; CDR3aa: ASSYSGDRGNEQY
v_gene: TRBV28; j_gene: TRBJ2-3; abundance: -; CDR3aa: ASSLEGPDTQY
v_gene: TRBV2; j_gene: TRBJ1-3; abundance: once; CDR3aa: ASTKKGTGYPGNTIY
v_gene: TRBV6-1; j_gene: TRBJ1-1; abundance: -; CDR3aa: ASSVHREAAEAF
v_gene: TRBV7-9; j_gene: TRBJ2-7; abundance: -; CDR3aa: ASSASGGVSTYEQY
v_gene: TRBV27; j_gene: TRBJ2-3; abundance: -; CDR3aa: ASRTGLAGVSKGTDTQY
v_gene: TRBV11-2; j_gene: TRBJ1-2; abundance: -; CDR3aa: ASSLRGYSYGYT
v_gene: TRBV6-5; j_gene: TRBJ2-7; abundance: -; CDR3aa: ASSYHRGWDEQY
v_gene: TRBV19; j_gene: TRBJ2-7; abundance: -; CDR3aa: ASSAGLPPPYEQY
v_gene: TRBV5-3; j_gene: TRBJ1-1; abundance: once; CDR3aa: ARSSWKGNLNTEAF
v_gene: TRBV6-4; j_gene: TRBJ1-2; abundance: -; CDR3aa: ASSPSGFAPYGYT
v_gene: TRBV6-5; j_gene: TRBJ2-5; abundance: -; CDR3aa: ASSYMSTGGLETQY
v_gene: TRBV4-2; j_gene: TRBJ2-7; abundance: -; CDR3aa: ASSQDTGVGEQY
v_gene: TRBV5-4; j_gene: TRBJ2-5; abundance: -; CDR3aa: ASSSDPGLAGKETQY
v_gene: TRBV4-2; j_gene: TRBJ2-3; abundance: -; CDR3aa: ASSQAWPPLAGGTDTQY
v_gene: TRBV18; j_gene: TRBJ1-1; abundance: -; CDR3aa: ASSPPLDRVWTEAF
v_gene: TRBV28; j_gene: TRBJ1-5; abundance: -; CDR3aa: ASSLFWGLSNQPQH
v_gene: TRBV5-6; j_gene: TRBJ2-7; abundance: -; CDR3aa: ASSLSRRKYEQY